The T cell receptor beta chain under discussion was sequenced for a study of T cell clonotyping in hematopoietic cell transplantation. Study overall: Cytoreduction preceded collection of pretransplant recipient samples.

V lost 4 bases and J 1 base, leaving 14 bases between the germline ends. This CDR3 is 15 amino acids long. CDR1 is MNHNS and CDR2 is SASEGT in the germline V gene. Specified time point: recipient sample about 28 days before transplant, after cytoreduction. This clone showed up just once. The assay was immunoSEQ multiplex PCR, and TCRdb's table has in-frame clones only and misses some. The sample has over 45,000 clones, around 84% seen once. The chain has TRBV6-1 and TRBJ2-7; D is undetermined. This sample comprised peripheral blood mononuclear cells, obtained before stem cell transplant. The TCR comes from a man aged 60 to 75 with biphenotypic leukemia. Some clones in this sample may be carry-over from other donors' samples. The CDR3 loop reads CASSATVLISYEQYF. For the CDR3, the DNA is TGTGCCAGCAGTGCCACAGTGCTCATTTCCTACGAGCAGTACTTC.